A few counts support the clone carrying this T cell receptor beta chain. The data were obtained in a study of response to subunit inactivated influenza vaccine. TCRdb re-called the RT-PCR reads with MiXCR, one entry per CDR3 protein. In the table there are 700,000 to 800,000 distinct CDR3 sequences, less than 20% of which are singletons. The CDR3 sequence is 16 residues long. Per the germline V gene, CDR1 is LGHDT and CDR2 is YNNKEL (reference sequence). The V segment lost 4 bases and the J segment 4 bases; nucleotides outside the gene matches: 5. The V call is TRBV3-1, the J call TRBJ2-1; 12 bases align to TRBD2. The TCR was taken from a man aged 50 to 60 who received an inactivated influenza vaccine. The specimen comprised PBMCs from blood, sampled roughly 5 days after vaccination. The CDR3: CASSRGLAGTYNEQFF. CDR3 in DNA: TGTGCCAGCAGCCGTGGACTAGCGGGGACGTACAATGAGCAGTTCTTC.